Following are 30 T cell receptor beta chains from one sample sequenced in a study of monozygotic twins with inflammatory bowel disease (dated by TCRdb to about 2019). The protocol used for the library was 5' RACE. TCRdb shows the sequencer as Illumina HiSeq 2500. With the reads reprocessed by TCRdb, a single entry stands for each CDR3 protein sequence and no DNA is reported. The sample's own table lists 120,000 to 150,000 distinct CDR3 sequences. Together, the top ten hold roughly 2.5% of the sample. Sequenced sample: blood. These receptors were taken from a human donor with ulcerative colitis or Crohn's disease, or a healthy co-twin of an affected twin (not recorded which).

The gene calls are TRBV7-9 and TRBJ1-1; absent DNA, TCRdb's TRBD1 call cannot be checked. Germline CDR1 is SEHNR and CDR2 is FQNEAQ (reference sequence). The CDR3 covers 15 residues. Here the CDR3 reads CASSHTGTGSTEAFF. Full variable domain (remainder filled in from reference TRBV7-9 and TRBJ1-1): DTGVSQNPRHKITKRGQNVTFRCDPISEHNRLYWYRQTLGQGPEFLTYFQNEAQLEKSRLLSDRFSAERPKGSFSTLEIQRTEQGDSAMYLCASSHTGTGSTEAFFGQGTRLTVV.

The CDR3 spells CSASKGSGTYEQYF. This chain connects TRBV20-1 to TRBJ2-7; the D gene TCRdb calls, TRBD1, cannot be checked with no DNA. Germline V gene data show CDR1 as DFQATT and CDR2 as SNEGSKA (reference sequence). The CDR3 sequence is 14 residues long.

The V and J genes are TRBV19 and TRBJ1-1; the D call of TRBD1 rests on TCRdb alone, since no DNA is present to check it. The CDR3 contains 15 residues. Germline-derived CDR1 and CDR2 are LNHDA and SQIVND (reference sequence). This CDR3 is CASSPTGEVGTEAFF.

The CDR3 here is CASSRRRMEAGELFF. The chain uses TRBV7-9 and TRBJ2-2. Germline values: CDR1 SEHNR, CDR2 FQNEAQ (reference sequence). This CDR3 comprises 15 residues.

V is TRBV4-2 and J is TRBJ2-1. The CDR3 length is 15 residues. CDR1 is LGHNA, CDR2 YNFKEQ, per germline. The CDR3 is CASSQNSGSYNEQFF.

The chain uses TRBV7-9 and TRBJ1-2; TCRdb's D call, TRBD1, is unchecked because there is no DNA. Germline assignment: CDR1 SEHNR and CDR2 FQNEAQ (reference sequence). The CDR3 covers 13 residues. CDR3 sequence reads: CASSFGQVFGYTF.

J is TRBJ1-2 and V is TRBV24-1. The CDR3 sequence is 12 residues long. CDR1 and CDR2 from the germline V gene are KGHDR and SFDVKD. The CDR3 loop reads CATSDLHYGYTF.

The chain recombines TRBV5-1 with TRBJ1-2. Looked up from germline, CDR1 is SGHRS and CDR2 is YFSETQ. CDR3 size: 13 residues. The CDR3 sequence is CASSLEGIGGYTF.

The V and J genes are TRBV18 and TRBJ1-1; TCRdb calls TRBD1, which cannot be checked without DNA. In germline, CDR1 is KGHSH, CDR2 LQKENI. The CDR3 is 15 residues long. The CDR3: CASSRSGTGNTEAFF.

The J gene is TRBJ2-1, the V gene TRBV20-1; TCRdb's assignment of TRBD1 cannot be checked, as there is no DNA. The germline CDR1 and CDR2 sequences are DFQATT and SNEGSKA (reference sequence). The CDR3 has 17 residues. The chain's CDR3 is CSARQQSVDRGVGEQFF.

The chain carries TRBV20-1 and TRBJ1-5; TCRdb outputs TRBD1, but without DNA this stays unchecked. This CDR3 region has 17 residues. The germline gives CDR1 DFQATT, CDR2 SNEGSKA (reference sequence). The CDR3 is CSARDSGIDRDGQPQHF.

The V gene is TRBV3-1, the J gene TRBJ2-3; TCRdb lists TRBD1, though no DNA is available to test this call. The CDR3 is made up of 17 amino acids. Germline values: CDR1 LGHDT, CDR2 YNNKEL (reference sequence). CDR3 residues: CASSQMPPGLATDTQYF.

The V gene is TRBV6-2 or TRBV6-3, the J gene TRBJ1-5; checking the TCRdb D call of TRBD1 is not possible without DNA. CDR1 and CDR2 from the germline V gene are MNHEY and SVGEGT. CDR3 length: 15 residues. CDR3 in amino acids: CATRFGGGRNQPQHF.

The chain has TRBV30 and TRBJ2-2; checking the TCRdb D call of TRBD2 is not possible without DNA. This CDR3 region has 15 residues. CDR1 and CDR2 from the germline V gene are GTSNPN and SVGIG (reference sequence). CDR3 amino acids: CACPRGLRNTGELFF.

The J gene is TRBJ2-3, the V gene TRBV20-1; TCRdb indicates TRBD2, and absent DNA this call remains unverified. The CDR3 covers 18 residues. Looked up from germline, CDR1 is DFQATT and CDR2 is SNEGSKA (reference sequence). CDR3 residues: CSARPRPGLAGVPDTQYF.

The J gene is TRBJ2-6, the V gene TRBV18. CDR3 length: 15 amino acids. Germline-derived CDR1 and CDR2 are KGHSH and LQKENI. CDR3 sequence: CASSPPGSGANVLTF.

The rearrangement links TRBV7-2 to TRBJ1-2. This CDR3 contains 13 residues. Germline-derived CDR1 and CDR2 are SGHTA and FQGNSA. The CDR3: CASSLGRGYGYTF. The full variable domain, rest sourced from reference TRBV7-2 and TRBJ1-2, is GAGVSQSPSNKVTEKGKDVELRCDPISGHTALYWYRQSLGQGLEFLIYFQGNSAPDKSGLPSDRFSAERTGGSVSTLTIQRTQQEDSAVYLCASSLGRGYGYTFGSGTRLTVV.

V is TRBV2 and J is TRBJ1-6; TCRdb lists TRBD1, though no DNA is available to test this call. The V gene's germline CDR1 is SNHLY and CDR2 FYNNEI. The CDR3 sequence is 15 residues long. CDR3 in amino acids: CASSERGLSNSPLHF.

The rearrangement uses TRBV30 and TRBJ2-7; absent DNA, TCRdb's TRBD1 call cannot be checked. Germline V gene lookup returns CDR1 GTSNPN and CDR2 SVGIG (reference sequence). The CDR3 is made up of 13 amino acids. The CDR3 loop is CAWSVGTGWEQYF.

Here the CDR3 reads CASSQDRGRELFF. This chain connects TRBV4-2 to TRBJ2-2. CDR1 and CDR2 (germline): LGHNA, YNFKEQ. The CDR3 runs to 13 residues.

The chain is built from TRBV5-1 and TRBJ2-4. Per the germline V gene, CDR1 is SGHRS and CDR2 is YFSETQ. The CDR3 extends over 16 amino acids. CDR3 amino acids: CASSSDRAIAKNIQYF.

The V and J genes are TRBV12-3 or TRBV12-4 and TRBJ2-7; no DNA is available, so the TRBD1 call from TCRdb remains unchecked. The CDR3 consists of 17 residues. CDR3 loop: CASSFGNVGTEGEGQYF.

The chain has TRBV18 and TRBJ1-1; the D call from TCRdb, TRBD1, cannot be confirmed without DNA. This CDR3 has 14 amino acids. CDR1 is KGHSH and CDR2 is LQKENI in the germline V gene. Here the CDR3 reads CASSRTDSNTEAFF. Together with reference TRBV18 and TRBJ1-1, the CDR3 gives the full variable domain: NAGVMQNPRHLVRRRGQEARLRCSPMKGHSHVYWYRQLPEEGLKFMVYLQKENIIDESGMPKERFSAEFPKEGPSILRIQQVVRGDSAAYFCASSRTDSNTEAFFGQGTRLTVV.

This chain joins TRBV4-2 and TRBJ2-7; TCRdb gives TRBD1 as the D gene, but with no DNA this cannot be confirmed. From germline, CDR1 is LGHNA and CDR2 YNFKEQ. The CDR3 spans 16 residues. CDR3 residues: CASSQVAAGRAHEQYF.

The rearrangement links TRBV13 to TRBJ2-7; TCRdb outputs TRBD2, but without DNA this stays unchecked. This CDR3 is built from 15 residues. Germline V CDR1 and CDR2: PRHDT, FYEKMQ (reference sequence). CDR3 region: CASSSTSGGQSKQYF.

This rearrangement joins TRBV20-1 to TRBJ2-7; TCRdb lists TRBD1, though no DNA is available to test this call. This CDR3 is built from 12 residues. In germline, CDR1 is DFQATT, CDR2 SNEGSKA (reference sequence). CDR3 residues: CSAGPVPVEQYF.

The chain is built from TRBV6-1 and TRBJ1-1; TCRdb's D gene call, TRBD1, goes unchecked for lack of DNA. The CDR3 loop spans 15 amino acids. Germline V gene lookup returns CDR1 MNHNS and CDR2 SASEGT. CDR3 region: CASRPRGQDITEAFF.

This chain's CDR3 is CASSQDPGGGADTQYF. The V and J genes are TRBV4-2 and TRBJ2-3; TCRdb gives TRBD1 as the D gene, but with no DNA this cannot be confirmed. Germline CDR1 LGHNA, CDR2 YNFKEQ. The CDR3 covers 16 residues.

The chain uses TRBV5-1 and TRBJ1-6; TCRdb reports TRBD1, a call that lacks DNA to check it against. The CDR3 sequence is 16 residues long. CDR1 is SGHRS and CDR2 is YFSETQ in the germline V gene. The CDR3 spells CASSSQGNTDNSPLHF.

The rearrangement joins TRBV20-1 to TRBJ1-3; TCRdb returns TRBD1, unconfirmable since there is no DNA. The CDR3 totals 14 residues. Germline V gene sequence: CDR1 DFQATT, CDR2 SNEGSKA (reference sequence). This CDR3 is CSAGGGTGKNTIYF.